These 13 T cell receptor beta chains came from one sample sequenced in a study of OX40 agonist ivuxolimab in advanced cancers. The protocol was immunoSEQ multiplex PCR, while the TCRdb copy is restricted to in-frame clones and leaves out a portion. This table holds 63,000 or so clones, over 80% found once. The material was CD4+ or CD8+ T cells sorted from blood, obtained in a trial of the OX40 agonist ivuxolimab. The receptors derive from an adult with an advanced solid tumor such as melanoma, head and neck, liver or kidney cancer.

This clone appeared a single time. This sequence joins TRBV9 and TRBJ2-1; D call uncertain. The CDR3 totals 15 residues. V lost 3 bases, J lost 2 bases, and 12 bases lay in between. Germline CDR1 is SGDLS and CDR2 is YYNGEE. The CDR3 DNA reads TGTGCCAGCAGCGGCTCAGGTCCCCCCTACAATGAGCAGTTCTTC. As protein: CASSGSGPPYNEQFF.

This rearrangement joins TRBV6-1 to TRBJ2-7; the D gene is possibly TRBD2 (6 bases). V was clipped by 1 base and J by 1 base, with 20 bases between them. Germline V gene lookup returns CDR1 MNHNS and CDR2 SASEGT. This CDR3 has 18 residues. The CDR3 spells CASSEGRVRLGLSYEQYV. The CDR3 DNA sequence: TGTGCCAGCAGTGAAGGGAGGGTACGGCTGGGTTTATCCTACGAGCAGTACGTC.

This clone was observed a single time. The chain links TRBV19 to TRBJ1-4; 7 bases are shared with TRBD1. The germline V gene has CDR1 LNHDA and CDR2 SQIVND (reference sequence). The V segment lost 5 bases and the J segment 7 bases; nucleotides outside the gene matches: 7. The CDR3 runs 14 residues. CDR3: CASSATGRAEKLFF. CDR3 nucleotides: TGTGCCAGTAGTGCGACAGGGCGGGCTGAAAAACTGTTTTTT.

The CDR3 is CASSETSYRGEVEQFF. As DNA, the CDR3 is TGTGCCAGCAGTGAAACGAGTTATCGGGGTGAGGTTGAGCAGTTCTTC. The V gene is TRBV6-4, the J gene TRBJ2-1; possible D gene TRBD2, 5 bases. Trimming shortened V by 3 bases and J by 9 bases, and 21 bases separated the two germline ends. The CDR3 consists of 16 residues. The germline V gene encodes CDR1 MRHNA and CDR2 SNTAGT.

The chain couples TRBV2 to TRBJ2-3; 11 positions agree with TRBD2. Germline loops: CDR1 SNHLY, CDR2 FYNNEI. The junction had 6 bases not matched to a gene; V was cut back by 5 bases and J by 2 bases. The CDR3 consists of 16 residues. CDR3 in amino acids: CASSRSSGGTTDTQYF. The CDR3 region has the DNA TGTGCCAGCAGTAGGTCTAGCGGGGGGACCACAGATACGCAGTATTTT.

CDR3 DNA sequence: TGTGCCAGCAGCTTCGACAGGGGAGCTGAAGCTTTCTTT. This sequence encodes CASSFDRGAEAFF. V gene TRBV7-2 combines with J gene TRBJ1-1, with 8 bases identical to TRBD1. CDR1 is SGHTA and CDR2 is FQGNSA in the germline V gene. V dropped 3 bases and J dropped 6; count of bases not matched to a gene: 3. The CDR3 is made up of 13 amino acids.

The rearrangement links TRBV9 to TRBJ2-5; no reliable D call. Trimming shortened V by 0 bases and J by 4 bases, and 10 bases separated the two germline ends. The germline CDR1 and CDR2 sequences are SGDLS and YYNGEE. CDR3 length equals 14 residues. CDR3 bases: TGTGCCAGCAGCGTAGTAACCAGCGCAGAGACCCAGTACTTC. Translation: CASSVVTSAETQYF.

This sequence joins TRBV7-9 and TRBJ2-7, with D possibly matching TRBD2 (5 bases). Germline CDR1 and CDR2: SEHNR and FQNEAQ (reference sequence). The CDR3 is 13 amino acids. The V and J ends lost 6 bases and 4 bases respectively, with 13 bases between them. For the CDR3, the DNA is TGTGCCAGCAGAACCGGGAACACTTACGAGCAGTACTTC. This gives the protein CASRTGNTYEQYF.

V usage is TRBV15 and J usage is TRBJ2-1; 8 bases agree with TRBD1. The CDR3 contains 17 residues. Trimming cost V 3 bases and J 2 bases; bases outside gene matches: 9. The germline V gene has CDR1 LNHNV and CDR2 YYDKDF (reference sequence). The CDR3 sequence is CATSSMTDRGPYNEQFF. CDR3 nucleotide sequence: TGTGCCACCAGCAGCATGACCGACAGGGGACCCTACAATGAGCAGTTCTTC.

The rearrangement uses TRBV7-8 and TRBJ2-1; D remains ambiguous. This CDR3 is built from 13 residues. Germline CDR1 is SGHVS and CDR2 is FQNEAQ. V was pared by 4 bases and J by 4 bases, with 8 bases between. CDR3 DNA: TGTGCCAGCAGCTCCGGCGGTTACAATGAGCAGTTCTTC. It encodes CASSSGGYNEQFF.

V and J are TRBV2 and TRBJ2-3, with D perhaps matching TRBD1 (6 bases). Deletions cut 10 bases from V and 6 bases from J, with 23 bases between. Germline V gene lookup returns CDR1 SNHLY and CDR2 FYNNEI. The CDR3 length is 15 residues. The CDR3 is CATEGGGLMGDTQYF. For the CDR3, the DNA is TGTGCCACCGAAGGTGGGGGCCTCATGGGTGATACGCAGTATTTT.

This sequence joins TRBV6-5 and TRBJ1-2; D not certain. CDR1 is MNHEY and CDR2 is SVGAGI in the germline V gene. The CDR3 consists of 13 residues. The V end lost 5 bases, the J end lost 0 bases, and 7 bases lay between the germline ends. The CDR3 DNA follows: TGTGCCAGCAGTCCCACAGCTAACTATGGCTACACCTTC. Translated, it gives CASSPTANYGYTF.

V and J are TRBV5-4 and TRBJ2-6; D unresolved. CDR1 is SGHNT, CDR2 YYREEE, per germline (reference sequence). Between the trimmed V and J ends, which lost 0 bases and 2 bases, there was a span of 6 bases. CDR3 length: 15 residues. Written as DNA, the CDR3 is TGTGCCAGCAGCTTGGGGATAACTGGGGCCAACGTCCTGACTTTC. It encodes CASSLGITGANVLTF.